This T cell receptor (beta chain) was retrieved from a study of early T cells in non-severe SARS-CoV-2 infection (dated by TCRdb to 2020 to 2023). Notes on the research overall: Because TCR sequencing relied on bulk RNA taken from unsorted whole blood, pairing of alpha and beta chains was not possible. Results and caveats for the whole study, not just this receptor: Matching against VDJdb was skewed toward anti-spike CD8 responses, likely underestimated virus-specific expansions, and missed private and CD4 specificities.

Libraries came from 5' RACE. TCRdb lists the instrument as NextSeq 500. To correct for sequencing error and PCR bias, the TCR library protocol tagged individual cDNA molecules with unique molecular identifiers. Both TCR alpha and beta chains were sequenced, and tight co-correlation was observed between alpha and beta sequence abundances in each sample. In the original analysis: Decombinator V4 was used to annotate TCR sequences for V gene, J gene and CDR3. Expanded TCRs were defined as changing significantly between any two time points under a Poisson model with p below 0.0001. TCR abundances were normalised to the total number of TCRs sequenced in each sample and reported as counts per million. VDJdb, accessed on 1 November 2021, was searched for TCRs annotated for CMV, EBV and SARS-CoV-2, and TCRs annotated for more than one antigen were excluded. TCRdb passed the public sequencing reads through fastp at Q25 and MiXCR, retaining productive beta sequences. Merged by CDR3 protein, the rows form single entries marked with the most common genes and DNA. TCRdb's processing, not the study's, gives the V and J calls here. The sample contains 25,000 to 35,000 distinct CDR3 sequences, around 5.9% of them found a single time. The ten largest clones take up 10% to 15% of the sample.

Many counts were recorded for this clonotype. Its antigen remains unidentified. Base qualities are not at hand, and no much larger clone is one base apart. Set within a cohort of healthcare workers in London, UK, this nested case-control study involved weekly PCR testing of nasopharyngeal swabs along with blood sampling. Healthcare workers were enrolled in the week of the UK lockdown, from 23 to 31 March 2020, and were followed every week for up to about 16 weeks. Sequencing was done on a sample of whole blood. The receptor was isolated from an adult who was a healthcare worker with PCR-confirmed SARS-CoV-2 infection or an uninfected control (not recorded which).

DNA sequence: TGTGCCACCAGCAGAGGGGGGGCGCTTGAGACCCAGTACTTC. Its product reads: CATSRGGALETQYF. Recombination joined TRBV15 with TRBJ2-5; the D gene is perhaps TRBD1 or TRBD2, as each covers 6 bases. The CDR1 and CDR2 encoded by the germline V gene (reference sequence) are LNHNV and YYDKDF. Trimming takes 1 base from V and 5 bases from J, and the germline ends sit 11 bases apart. The CDR3, cysteine through phenylalanine, is 14 amino acids long. Left in the record is the CDR3 DNA by itself, 42 bases read in frame from the first base.